Sequencing of this T cell receptor beta chain was carried out in a study of T cell responses to AZD1222 COVID-19 vaccine. Whole-study findings and limits: CD4 TCRs covered the whole spike, strongest at regions 160-218 and 743-854.

This CDR3 contains 13 residues. The germline V and J ends were trimmed by 5 bases and 4 bases, with 11 bases remaining between them. From germline, CDR1 is SNHLY and CDR2 FYNNEI. Generated by immunoSEQ multiplex PCR, the TCRdb table keeps only in-frame clones and is missing some. Counted here are 90,000 to 120,000 clones, more than 75% occurring once; the ten biggest clones make up less than 25%. As for this clone: Antigen unknown.

The genes are TRBV2 and TRBJ1-2; D not resolved. This receptor was taken from an adult in good health. The sequencing used peripheral blood, collected on day 0 of AZD1222 vaccination. CDR3: CASSLVTGYGYTF. In DNA form, the CDR3 reads TGTGCCAGCAGTCTGGTTACCGGCTATGGCTACACCTTC.